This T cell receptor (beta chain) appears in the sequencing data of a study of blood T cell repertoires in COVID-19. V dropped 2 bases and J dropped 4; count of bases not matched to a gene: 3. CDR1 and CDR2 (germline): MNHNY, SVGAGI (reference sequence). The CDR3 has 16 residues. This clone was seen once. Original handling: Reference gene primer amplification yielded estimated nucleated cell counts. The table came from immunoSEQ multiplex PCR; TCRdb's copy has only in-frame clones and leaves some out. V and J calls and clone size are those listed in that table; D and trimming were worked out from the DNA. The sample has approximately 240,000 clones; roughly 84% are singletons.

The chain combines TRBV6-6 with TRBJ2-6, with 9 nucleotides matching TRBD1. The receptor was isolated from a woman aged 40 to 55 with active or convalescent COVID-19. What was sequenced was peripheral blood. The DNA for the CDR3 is TGTGCCAGCAGTTACGGGACAGGGTCCGGGGCCAACGTCCTGACTTTC. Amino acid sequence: CASSYGTGSGANVLTF.